The rows below give T cell receptor beta chains drawn from one sample of a study of blood T cell repertoires in COVID-19. The data were produced by immunoSEQ multiplex PCR, yet TCRdb's version contains in-frame clones alone and is incomplete. Here the sample spans some 100,000 clones, around 82% being singletons. Material for sequencing was peripheral blood. Receptor source: a woman aged 45-65 years with acute or convalescent COVID-19. Each CDR3 is given with its conserved first and last residue. A D gene is named only where the DNA matches it firmly. Clone size is given for some rows only: seen once, a few or many times, or a class if the clone is expanded.

>NA|TRBD1|TRBJ1-1|TRBV28
TGTGCCAGCAGTCTCGGGACAGGGGGGTACACTGAAGCTTTCTTT
CASSLGTGGYTEAFF
>once|NA|TRBJ1-2|TRBV2
TGTGCCAGCAGTGAAGCGCAGTATTATGGCTACACCTTC
CASSEAQYYGYTF
>NA|TRBD1|TRBJ1-4|TRBV6-4
TGTGCCAGCAGTGAGGACAGGGGGCTTGAAAAACTGTTTTTT
CASSEDRGLEKLFF
>NA|TRBD1|TRBJ2-3|TRBV5-4
TGTGCCAGCAGCTCAAACAGGGGGGCTACGCAGTATTTT
CASSSNRGATQYF
>NA|TRBD1|TRBJ1-3|TRBV7-9
TGTGCCAGCAGCCCCTGGGACAGACGCTCTGGAAACACCATATATTTT
CASSPWDRRSGNTIYF
>NA|TRBD1|TRBJ1-1|TRBV9
TGTGCCAGCAGCGTAGCGGGACAGGGGAACACTGAAGCTTTCTTT
CASSVAGQGNTEAFF
>NA|TRBD2|TRBJ2-1|TRBV2
TGTGCCAGCAGTGAAGCAAGTAACCGGGGAGGGTACTTTTACAATGAGCAGTTCTTC
CASSEASNRGGYFYNEQFF
>few|TRBD1|TRBJ1-6|TRBV19
TGTGCCAGCGGACAGGTTTCACCCCTCCACTTT
CASGQVSPLHF
>few|NA|TRBJ1-5|TRBV6-1
TGTGCCAGCAGTGAGGACAGAGGACAGCCCCAGCATTTT
CASSEDRGQPQHF
>NA|NA|TRBJ1-6|TRBV5-5
TGTGCCAGCAGCTTGAGGCAGGGTGGGGATTCACCCCTCCACTTT
CASSLRQGGDSPLHF
>NA|TRBD1|TRBJ2-7|TRBV27
TGTGCCACCCAAAACCGGGACAGGGGCTACGAGCAGTACTTC
CATQNRDRGYEQYF
>NA|NA|TRBJ2-1|TRBV12-3/TRBV12-4
TGTGCCAGCACCGGGGGTGACGAGCAGTTCTTC
CASTGGDEQFF
>NA|NA|TRBJ1-3|TRBV19
TGTGCCAGTAGGAGCGGGGCCTCTGGAAACACCATATATTTT
CASRSGASGNTIYF
>NA|NA|TRBJ1-2|TRBV30
TGTGCCTGGGGAAGGGGATATGGCTACACCTTC
CAWGRGYGYTF
>NA|NA|TRBJ1-3|TRBV6-1
TGTGCCAGCAGTGCAGCGGGGGAGGTTTTCGGCTCTGGAAACACCATATATTTT
CASSAAGEVFGSGNTIYF
>NA|NA|TRBJ1-3|TRBV21-1
TGTGCCAGCAGCAAAGAACCCGACAGGTTGAACTCTGGAAACACCATATATTTT
CASSKEPDRLNSGNTIYF
>NA|NA|TRBJ2-7|TRBV6-5
TGTGCCAGCACCCGAGGCGCAGCCAACTACGAGCAGTACTTC
CASTRGAANYEQYF
>NA|NA|TRBJ2-2|TRBV18
TGTGCCAGCTCACTAGGACATATCACCGGGGAGCTGTTTTTT
CASSLGHITGELFF
>NA|NA|TRBJ1-1|TRBV30
TGTGCCTGGGAGACAACGATGAACACTGAAGCTTTCTTT
CAWETTMNTEAFF
>few|NA|TRBJ1-1|TRBV30
TGTGCCTGGAGTGTACACAGGGCTGCCACTGAAGCTTTCTTT
CAWSVHRAATEAFF
>NA|NA|TRBJ1-1|TRBV29-1
TGCAGCGTTGGTAGAGGGCAGGGGCAGACGAACACTGAAGCTTTCTTT
CSVGRGQGQTNTEAFF
>NA|TRBD1|TRBJ2-7|TRBV6-2/TRBV6-3
TGTGCCAGCAGTTGGACAGGATCCACCTACGAGCAGTACTTC
CASSWTGSTYEQYF
>NA|TRBD1|TRBJ2-7|TRBV5-1
TGCGCCAGCAGCGGGGGGACAGGGGGCAACGAGCAGTACTTC
CASSGGTGGNEQYF
>NA|TRBD1|TRBJ1-1|TRBV12-5
TGTGCTAGTGGTTGGACAGGGACCACTGAAGCTTTCTTT
CASGWTGTTEAFF
>NA|TRBD1|TRBJ2-2|TRBV19
TGTGCCAGTAGGGGACAGGGAACGAACACCGGGGAGCTGTTTTTT
CASRGQGTNTGELFF
>NA|TRBD1|TRBJ1-2|TRBV5-1
TGCGCCAGCAGCTCTCGGGCATCGGGACAGGGGGCCTCTAACTATGGCTACACCTTC
CASSSRASGQGASNYGYTF
>NA|TRBD2|TRBJ2-3|TRBV28
TGTGCCAGCAGCCCGGGGGGGCGGACAGATACGCAGTATTTT
CASSPGGRTDTQYF
>NA|NA|TRBJ2-2|TRBV9
TGTGCCAGCAATAGATTAGGGGGCACCGGGGAGCTGTTTTTT
CASNRLGGTGELFF
>NA|NA|TRBJ1-4|TRBV2
TGTGCCAGCCGACAGACGATAATTGAAAAACTGTTTTTT
CASRQTIIEKLFF
>NA|NA|TRBJ1-5|TRBV23-1
TGCGCCAGCAAGGAGGGTGGCAATCAGCCCCAGCATTTT
CASKEGGNQPQHF
>NA|NA|TRBJ2-7|TRBV27
TGTGCCAGCAGTTTATGGGCCAGATCCTACGAGCAGTACTTC
CASSLWARSYEQYF
>NA|TRBD1|TRBJ1-2|TRBV5-5
TGTGCCAGCAGCGCAGACAGGGTACGGGGCTACACCTTC
CASSADRVRGYTF
>once|TRBD1|TRBJ1-1|TRBV5-1
TGCGCCAGCAGCTTGGGCACAGGGGCCGGCACTGAAGCTTTCTTT
CASSLGTGAGTEAFF
>once|NA|TRBJ1-4|TRBV29-1
TGCAGCGTTGCAGGCCAAGGGGGTGAAAAACTGTTTTTT
CSVAGQGGEKLFF
>once|NA|TRBJ2-7|TRBV2
TGTGCCAGCATACTACCTTTACGATACGAGCAGTACTTC
CASILPLRYEQYF
>few|NA|TRBJ1-2|TRBV12-5
TGTGCTAGTGGTGCCTGGCTGGCTGGCTACACCTTC
CASGAWLAGYTF
>NA|TRBD1|TRBJ1-2|TRBV30
TGTGCCTGGACCGGGACAGGGAGCAATAGTTATGGCTACACCTTC
CAWTGTGSNSYGYTF
>NA|NA|TRBJ1-1|TRBV5-1
TGCGCCAGCAGCTTGACTGGGACCACAGGGCGGAACACTGAAGCTTTCTTT
CASSLTGTTGRNTEAFF
>NA|TRBD1|TRBJ2-5|TRBV7-9
TGTGCCAGCAGCTTAGTAGAAGGGGGCGGGGAGACCCAGTACTTC
CASSLVEGGGETQYF
>NA|TRBD1|TRBJ1-6|TRBV18
TGTGCCAGCTCACCACCGGGACAGGGAAATGGTTCACCCCTCCACTTT
CASSPPGQGNGSPLHF
>NA|NA|TRBJ1-5|TRBV28
TGTGCCAGCAGTTCGGCGGGGCAGCCCCAGCATTTT
CASSSAGQPQHF
>NA|TRBD1|TRBJ1-2|TRBV28
TGTGCCAGTAGAGGACAGGGGCGCTCTGGCTACACCTTC
CASRGQGRSGYTF
>NA|TRBD1|TRBJ1-2|TRBV7-2
TGTGCCAGCAGCTTAGCGTCCGGGACAGAGTTCTATGGCTACACCTTC
CASSLASGTEFYGYTF
>NA|NA|TRBJ1-6|TRBV27
TGTGCCAGCAGCGTACTCGGACTCAGTAATTCACCCCTCCACTTT
CASSVLGLSNSPLHF
>NA|NA|TRBJ1-1|TRBV9
TGTGCCAGCAGGCCGGACAGTTCTTCGGCTTTCTTT
CASRPDSSSAFF